These 16 T cell receptor beta chains were all obtained from the same sample, sequenced in a study of T cell clonality in common variable immunodeficiency. Whole-study findings and limits: Common variable immunodeficiency TCR beta sequences reportedly had fewer deletions and N-nucleotide insertions.

Here immunoSEQ multiplex PCR was the method, and the copy in TCRdb shows in-frame clones only, minus some. The sample yields over 30,000 clones, without any singletons. No antigen is known for these receptors. Sequencing input: peripheral blood mononuclear cells. These receptors were obtained from a human donor with common variable immunodeficiency.

In this sample, this clone turned up many times. The read halts 3 residues ahead of the CDR3 end, with the missing end drawn from the germline J gene. The chain uses TRBV19 and TRBJ1-4, with no clear D. V gave up 3 bases and J gave up 7 bases, with 12 bases separating them. The CDR3 runs 14 residues. CDR1 LNHDA and CDR2 SQIVND come from the germline V gene (reference sequence). Partial CDR3 DNA: TGTGCCAGTAGTATCCCGGGGTCGGGTGAAAAA. Translating gives CASSIPGSGEK. The entire CDR3 sequence reads CASSIPGSGEKLFF.

Notes on this clone: The CDR3 extends 3 residues past the end of the read, so its final part is completed from the germline J gene. V usage is TRBV30 and J usage is TRBJ1-1, with a tentative D call TRBD1 (6 bases). Germline CDR1 is GTSNPN and CDR2 is SVGIG (reference sequence). Between the trimmed V and J ends, which lost 5 bases and 1 base, there was a span of 11 bases. The CDR3 contains 13 residues. The DNA read from the CDR3 is TGTGCCTGGGATCTACAGGGGAACACTGAA. Protein sequence: CAWDLQGNTE. The full CDR3 sequence reads CAWDLQGNTEAFF.

This clone has at least ten counts. Read sequence stops 3 residues before the CDR3 end, and the germline J gene provides the missing end. This sequence joins TRBV4-2 and TRBJ1-2; 7 nucleotides match TRBD1. J was trimmed by 4 bases and V by 4 bases; bases with no gene match: 9. Per germline, CDR1 LGHNA and CDR2 YNFKEQ. This CDR3 is built from 15 residues. Incomplete CDR3 DNA: TGTGCCAGCAGCCGATCCGGGACAGAGCTCTATGGC. Translating gives CASSRSGTELYG. The entire CDR3 reads CASSRSGTELYGYTF.

To note about this clone: The read is 3 residues too short to cover the CDR3 end, so that end is filled in from the germline J gene. V and J are TRBV30 and TRBJ1-3; perhaps TRBD1 as D (5 bases). Germline values: CDR1 GTSNPN, CDR2 SVGIG (reference sequence). Trimming stripped 2 bases from V and 4 bases from J, with 12 bases between. CDR3 length: 14 amino acids. The CDR3 sequence is CAWSTGQKGNTIYF. The DNA read from the CDR3 is TGTGCCTGGAGTACAGGCCAAAAGGGAAACACC.

A word on this clone: The CDR3 extends 3 residues past the end of the read, so its final part is completed from the germline J gene. This rearrangement joins TRBV30 to TRBJ2-3; perhaps TRBD2 as D (6 bases). V shed 5 bases and J shed 5 bases, with 14 bases lying between them. From germline, CDR1 is GTSNPN and CDR2 SVGIG (reference sequence). The CDR3 spans 13 residues. The CDR3 sequence is CAWCQMGGDTQYF. The covered CDR3 bases are TGTGCCTGGTGCCAAATGGGGGGAGATACG.

In this sample, this clone turned up a few times. The read stops 3 residues short of the end of the CDR3; the missing end is completed from the germline J gene. The genes are TRBV7-2 and TRBJ1-5, with D possibly TRBD1 on 6 matching bases. This CDR3 comprises 15 residues. V was trimmed by 2 bases and J by 7 bases, leaving 15 bases between them. The germline gives CDR1 SGHTA, CDR2 FQGNSA. CDR3: CASSLSTGSGQPQHF. The sequenced CDR3 bases are TGTGCCAGCAGCTTATCTACAGGGTCGGGCCAGCCC.

Note on this clone: Coverage ceases 3 residues before the CDR3 finishes, and the germline J gene fills in the end. This sequence joins TRBV19 and TRBJ1-4; no reliable D call. Trimming took off 8 bases at V and 4 bases at J, with 17 bases between the two ends. The CDR3 has 15 residues. CDR1 is LNHDA and CDR2 is SQIVND in the germline V gene (reference sequence). CDR3 DNA (partial): TGTGCCAGTGGCAACGCAGCGGAAAATAATGAAAAA. Protein product: CASGNAAENNEK. The entire CDR3 reads CASGNAAENNEKLFF.

With respect to this clone: The CDR3 goes on 3 residues after the read ends, and that part is filled in from the germline J gene. This sequence joins TRBV30 and TRBJ1-2; D is perhaps TRBD1 (6 bases). From germline, CDR1 is GTSNPN and CDR2 SVGIG (reference sequence). V was cut by 0 bases and J by 4 bases, with 15 bases left in between. The CDR3 sequence is 15 residues long. The covered CDR3 bases are TGTGCCTGGAGTGTATCTGGGGGCTTGAGCTATGGC. Its protein is CAWSVSGGLSYG. Given in full, the CDR3 is CAWSVSGGLSYGYTF.

There are many counts of this clone. The chain's CDR3 is CSARSGGAGETQYF. The sequenced part of the CDR3 DNA is TGCAGTGCTAGGAGCGGGGGGGCAGGAGAGACC. V usage is TRBV20-1 and J usage is TRBJ2-5, with 10 positions matching TRBD2. The read is 3 residues too short to cover the CDR3 end, so that end is filled in from the germline J gene. The CDR3 sequence is 14 residues long. Germline V gene data show CDR1 as DFQATT and CDR2 as SNEGSKA (reference sequence). V lost 3 bases to trimming and J lost 4 bases; unmatched junction nucleotides: 5.

This clone was recorded many times. The missing CDR3 end, 3 residues past where the read stops, is filled in from the germline J gene. The chain joins TRBV29-1 to TRBJ2-5, with 9 positions matching TRBD2. Per germline, CDR1 SQVTM and CDR2 ANQGSEA. The CDR3 runs 16 residues. J gave up 2 bases and V 0 bases, and 7 bases lay outside the gene matches. This CDR3 is CSVEDQPAGGQETQYF. CDR3 DNA (partial): TGCAGCGTTGAAGATCAACCAGCGGGGGGACAAGAGACC.

Points on this clone: The read terminates 3 residues before the CDR3 end, so the remaining end is supplied by the germline J gene. V usage is TRBV7-6 and J usage is TRBJ2-7; weak D call: TRBD1 (6 bases). V shed 5 bases and J shed 0 bases, with 8 bases lying between them. Germline values: CDR1 SGHVS, CDR2 FNYEAQ. The CDR3 runs to 13 residues. The CDR3 here is CASSQGGSYEQYF. The part of the CDR3 DNA that was read is TGTGCCAGCAGCCAAGGGGGCTCCTACGAG.

The CDR3 reads CASMVEKGAVGGYTF. The covered CDR3 bases are TGTGCCAGCATGGTGGAGAAGGGGGCAGTCGGGGGC. The chain couples TRBV2 to TRBJ1-2; 7 nucleotides line up with TRBD1. Read data end 3 residues before the CDR3 end; the end is taken from the germline J gene. There are 15 residues in the CDR3. Germline values: CDR1 SNHLY, CDR2 FYNNEI.

By proportion, this clone is medium-sized. CDR3 region: CSANRGQETQYF. The DNA read from the CDR3 is TGCAGTGCGAACAGGGGCCAAGAGACC. The chain couples TRBV20-1 to TRBJ2-5, with 7 bases lining up with TRBD1. From the germline J gene comes the end of the CDR3, since the read stops 3 residues before it. V shed 6 bases, J shed 1 base, and the junction held 2 bases outside the gene matches. Germline CDR1 reads DFQATT; CDR2 reads SNEGSKA (reference sequence). CDR3 length: 12 residues.

This clone was recorded many times. The read gets to within 3 residues of the CDR3 end, and the germline J gene fills in the rest. The chain joins TRBV12-3 or TRBV12-4 to TRBJ1-3, with D unclear. The V end was cut by 5 bases, the J end by 4 bases, with 9 bases between. CDR3 length: 13 amino acids. The CDR3 protein is CASSVKLGNTIYF. The covered CDR3 bases are TGTGCCAGCAGTGTCAAACTGGGAAACACC.

A note on this clone: The read ends 3 residues shy of where the CDR3 ends; the end is completed using the germline J gene. This chain links TRBV5-5 with TRBJ2-5, with 11 bases fitting TRBD2. The germline CDR1 and CDR2 sequences are SGHKS and YYEKEE (reference sequence). The CDR3 has 15 residues. J gave up 4 bases and V 4 bases, and 6 bases lay outside the gene matches. The CDR3 loop is CASSKLAGGGETQYF. The sequenced CDR3 bases are TGTGCCAGCAGCAAGCTAGCGGGGGGCGGAGAGACC.

This clone was seen only a few times. A much larger clone differs from this one at a single base, so this may be a read error. The read ends 3 residues early relative to the CDR3; the germline J gene fills the gap. V is TRBV6-1 and J is TRBJ1-2; D is undetermined. The germline V gene has CDR1 MNHNS and CDR2 SASEGT. CDR3 size: 12 residues. The CDR3 DNA, read in part, is TGTGCCAGCAGGGAATTAAGAGGGGGC. This translates into CASRELRGG. The whole CDR3 sequence is CASRELRGGYTF.